This T cell receptor beta chain came from a study of OX40 agonist ivuxolimab in advanced cancers. Overall study context: In three patients, partial responses were observed, one with hepatocellular carcinoma and two with cutaneous melanoma.

Comment on this clone: What it binds is not known.

Sequencing was performed with immunoSEQ multiplex PCR; in TCRdb, only in-frame clones are kept and a portion is missing. The profile covers tens of thousands of clones, with 91% appearing a single time and about 1.8% taken by the ten largest. Patients with a history of autoimmune disease or on systemic immunosuppression were excluded. Study conclusions and caveats: In the 0.1 to 3.0 mg/kg range, CD4+ and CD8+ blood T cells had expanded clonally by week 6. Partial responders dosed at 0.1-3.0 mg/kg displayed clonal expansion ranking among the lowest.

V shed 2 bases, J shed 8 bases, and the junction held 9 bases outside the gene matches. CDR1 SGHRS and CDR2 YFSETQ come from the germline V gene. The CDR3 totals 16 residues. The chain combines TRBV5-1 with TRBJ2-1; TRBD1 matches 11 bases. This specimen was CD4+ or CD8+ T cells sorted from blood, taken in a trial of the OX40 agonist ivuxolimab. The sequence came from an adult with an advanced solid tumor such as melanoma, head and neck, liver or kidney cancer. The CDR3, as DNA: TGCGCCAGCAGCTTCACCGGGACAGGGGGTTGGGATGAGCAGTTCTTC. Protein: CASSFTGTGGWDEQFF.